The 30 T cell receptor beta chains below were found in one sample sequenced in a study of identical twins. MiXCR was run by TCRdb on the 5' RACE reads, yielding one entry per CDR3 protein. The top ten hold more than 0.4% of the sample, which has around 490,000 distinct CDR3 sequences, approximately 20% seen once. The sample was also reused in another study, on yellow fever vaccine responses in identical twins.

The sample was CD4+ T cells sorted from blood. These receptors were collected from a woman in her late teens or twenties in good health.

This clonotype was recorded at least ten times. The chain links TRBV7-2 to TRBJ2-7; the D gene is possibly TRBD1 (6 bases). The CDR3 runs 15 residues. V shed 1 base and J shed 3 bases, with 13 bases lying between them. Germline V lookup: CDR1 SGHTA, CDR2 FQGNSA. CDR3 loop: CASSLGPQGSYEQYV. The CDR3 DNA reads TGTGCCAGCAGCTTAGGCCCACAGGGTAGCTACGAGCAGTACGTC.

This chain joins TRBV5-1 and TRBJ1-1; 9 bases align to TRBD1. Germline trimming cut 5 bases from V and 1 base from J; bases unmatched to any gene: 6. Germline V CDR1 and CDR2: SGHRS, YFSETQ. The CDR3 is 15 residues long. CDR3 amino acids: CASRPRQGENTEAFF. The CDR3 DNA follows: TGCGCCAGCAGGCCAAGACAGGGGGAGAACACTGAAGCTTTCTTT. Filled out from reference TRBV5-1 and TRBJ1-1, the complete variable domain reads KAGVTQTPRYLIKTRGQQVTLSCSPISGHRSVSWYQQTPGQGLQFLFEYFSETQRNKGNFPGRFSGRQFSNSRSEMNVSTLELGDSALYLCASRPRQGENTEAFFGQGTRLTVV.

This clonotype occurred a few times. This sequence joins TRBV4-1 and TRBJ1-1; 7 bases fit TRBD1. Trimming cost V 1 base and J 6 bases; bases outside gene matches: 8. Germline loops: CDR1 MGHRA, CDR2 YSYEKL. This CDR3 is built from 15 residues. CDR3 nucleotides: TGCGCCAGCAGCCAAGTGGGCAGGGGGATGCCTGAAGCTTTCTTT. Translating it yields CASSQVGRGMPEAFF.

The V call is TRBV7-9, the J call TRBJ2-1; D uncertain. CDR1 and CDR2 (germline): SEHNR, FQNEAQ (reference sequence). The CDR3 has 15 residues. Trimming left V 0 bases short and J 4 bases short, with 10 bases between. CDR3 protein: CASSLALGVYNEQFF. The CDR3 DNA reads TGTGCCAGCAGCTTAGCGCTTGGAGTATACAATGAGCAGTTCTTC.

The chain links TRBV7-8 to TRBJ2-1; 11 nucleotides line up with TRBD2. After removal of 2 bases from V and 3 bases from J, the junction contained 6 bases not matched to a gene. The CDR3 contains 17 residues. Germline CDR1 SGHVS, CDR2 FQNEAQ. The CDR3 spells CASSLSTSGSYYNEQFF. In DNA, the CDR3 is TGTGCCAGCAGCTTAAGCACTAGCGGGAGTTACTACAATGAGCAGTTCTTC.

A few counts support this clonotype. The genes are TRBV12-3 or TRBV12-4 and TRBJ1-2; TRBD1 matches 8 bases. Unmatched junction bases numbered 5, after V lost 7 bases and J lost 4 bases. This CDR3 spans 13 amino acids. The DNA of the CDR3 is TGTGCCAGCACGACAGGGGCCCTCTATGGCTACACCTTC. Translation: CASTTGALYGYTF.

CDR3 amino acids: CANGLAITDTQYF. DNA for the CDR3: TGTGCCAACGGACTAGCGATAACTGATACGCAGTATTTT. V and J are TRBV2 and TRBJ2-3, with 9 bases fitting TRBD2. V trimming: 10 bases; J trimming: 6 bases; junction bases outside the gene matches: 8. This CDR3 spans 13 amino acids. Germline CDR1 SNHLY, CDR2 FYNNEI.

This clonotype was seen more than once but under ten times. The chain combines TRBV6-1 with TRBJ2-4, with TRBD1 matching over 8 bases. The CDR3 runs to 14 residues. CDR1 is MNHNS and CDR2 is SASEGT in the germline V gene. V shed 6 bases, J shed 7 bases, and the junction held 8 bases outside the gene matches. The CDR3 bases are TGTGCCAGCAGACCAGGGGGCAGCGGGAACATTCAGTACTTC. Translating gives CASRPGGSGNIQYF.

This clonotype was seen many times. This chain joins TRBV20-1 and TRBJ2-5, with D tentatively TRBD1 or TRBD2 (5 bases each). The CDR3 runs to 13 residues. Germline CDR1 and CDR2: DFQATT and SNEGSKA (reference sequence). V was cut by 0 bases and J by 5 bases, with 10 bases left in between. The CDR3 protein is CSARDGGRETQYF. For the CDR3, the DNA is TGCAGTGCTAGAGATGGGGGTAGGGAGACCCAGTACTTC.

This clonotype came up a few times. CDR3 sequence: CASSDVVAHTDTQYF. CDR3 nucleotides: TGTGCCAGCAGCGACGTAGTAGCGCACACAGATACGCAGTATTTT. This chain joins TRBV7-9 and TRBJ2-3; TRBD2 is a possible D gene (5 bases). Germline V gene sequence: CDR1 SEHNR, CDR2 FQNEAQ (reference sequence). There are 15 residues in the CDR3. V was pared by 5 bases and J by 2 bases, with 14 bases between.

The CDR3 nucleotides are TGTGCCAGCAGCTTAGGAGGTGCAGGGAGGGAAAAACTGTTTTTT. Protein product: CASSLGGAGREKLFF. J is TRBJ1-4 and V is TRBV7-2; a possible D gene is TRBD1 (5 bases). The germline V and J ends were trimmed by 1 base and 8 bases, with 14 bases remaining between them. CDR1 and CDR2 (germline): SGHTA, FQGNSA. The CDR3 is 15 amino acids.

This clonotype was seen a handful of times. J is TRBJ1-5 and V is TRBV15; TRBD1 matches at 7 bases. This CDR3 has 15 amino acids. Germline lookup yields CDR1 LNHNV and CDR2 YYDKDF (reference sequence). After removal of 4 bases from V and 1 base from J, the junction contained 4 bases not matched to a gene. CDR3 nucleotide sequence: TGTGCCACCAGCACCCAGACAGGGAGCAATCAGCCCCAGCATTTT. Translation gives CATSTQTGSNQPQHF.

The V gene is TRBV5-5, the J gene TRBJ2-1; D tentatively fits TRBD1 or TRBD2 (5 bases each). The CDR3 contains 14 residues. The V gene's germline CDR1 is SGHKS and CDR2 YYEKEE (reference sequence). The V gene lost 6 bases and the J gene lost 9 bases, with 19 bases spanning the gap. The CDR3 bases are TGTGCCAGCACCCCGGGACCCCTTGTGGGTGAGCAGTTCTTC. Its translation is CASTPGPLVGEQFF.

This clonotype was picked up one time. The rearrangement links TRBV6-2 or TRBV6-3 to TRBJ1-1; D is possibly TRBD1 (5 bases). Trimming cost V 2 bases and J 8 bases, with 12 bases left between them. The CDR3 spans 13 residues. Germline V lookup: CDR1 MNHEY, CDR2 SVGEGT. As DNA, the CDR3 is TGTGCCAGCAGTTACGACGCTAGGGGAGAAGCTTTCTTT. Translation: CASSYDARGEAFF.

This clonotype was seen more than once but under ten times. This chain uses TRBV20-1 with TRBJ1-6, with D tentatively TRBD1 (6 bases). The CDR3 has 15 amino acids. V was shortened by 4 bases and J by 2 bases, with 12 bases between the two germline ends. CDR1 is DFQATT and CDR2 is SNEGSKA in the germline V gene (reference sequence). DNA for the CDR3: TGCAGTGCTAATGGGGGGCCTGCCTATAATTCACCCCTCCACTTT. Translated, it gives CSANGGPAYNSPLHF.

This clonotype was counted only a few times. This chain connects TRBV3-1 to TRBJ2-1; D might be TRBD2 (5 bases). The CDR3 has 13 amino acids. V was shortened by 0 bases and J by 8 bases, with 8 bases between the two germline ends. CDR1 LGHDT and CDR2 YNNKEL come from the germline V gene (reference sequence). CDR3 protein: CASSQEVAHEQFF. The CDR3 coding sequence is TGTGCCAGCAGCCAAGAGGTAGCGCATGAGCAGTTCTTC.

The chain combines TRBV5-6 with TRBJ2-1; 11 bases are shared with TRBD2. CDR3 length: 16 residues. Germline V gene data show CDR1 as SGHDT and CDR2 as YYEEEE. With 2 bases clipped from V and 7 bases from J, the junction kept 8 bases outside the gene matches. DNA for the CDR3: TGTGCCAGCAGCTTCGTAGCGGGAGGGCCTAGAAATGAGCAGTTCTTC. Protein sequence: CASSFVAGGPRNEQFF.

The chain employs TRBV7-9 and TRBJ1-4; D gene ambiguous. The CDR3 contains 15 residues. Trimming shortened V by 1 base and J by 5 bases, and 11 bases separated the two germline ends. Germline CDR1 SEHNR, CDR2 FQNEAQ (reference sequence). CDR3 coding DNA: TGTGCCAGCAGCTTAGATGGCCGACAAAATGAAAAACTGTTTTTT. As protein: CASSLDGRQNEKLFF.

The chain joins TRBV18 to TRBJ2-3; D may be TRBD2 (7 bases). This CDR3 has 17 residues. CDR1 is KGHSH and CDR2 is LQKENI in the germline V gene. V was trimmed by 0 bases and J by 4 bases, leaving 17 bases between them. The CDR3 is CASSPPRWGGIADTQYF. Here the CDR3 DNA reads TGTGCCAGCTCACCACCCCGGTGGGGGGGCATCGCAGATACGCAGTATTTT.

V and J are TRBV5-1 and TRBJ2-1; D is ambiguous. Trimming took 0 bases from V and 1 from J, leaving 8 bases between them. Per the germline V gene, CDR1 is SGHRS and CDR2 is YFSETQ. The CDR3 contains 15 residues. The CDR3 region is CASSLGGWSYNEQFF. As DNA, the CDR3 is TGCGCCAGCAGCTTGGGTGGATGGTCCTACAATGAGCAGTTCTTC.

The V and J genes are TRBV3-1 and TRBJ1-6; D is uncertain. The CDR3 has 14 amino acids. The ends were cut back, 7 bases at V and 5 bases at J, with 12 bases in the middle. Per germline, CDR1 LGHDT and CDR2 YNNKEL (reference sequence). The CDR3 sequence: CASKSGADNSPLHF. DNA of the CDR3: TGTGCCAGCAAGAGCGGAGCCGATAATTCACCCCTCCACTTT.

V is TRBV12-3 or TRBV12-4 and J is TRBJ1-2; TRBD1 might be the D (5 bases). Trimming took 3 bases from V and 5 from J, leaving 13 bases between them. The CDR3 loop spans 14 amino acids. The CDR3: CASSLEQVVYGYTF. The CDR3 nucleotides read TGTGCCAGCAGTTTGGAACAGGTAGTTTATGGCTACACCTTC.

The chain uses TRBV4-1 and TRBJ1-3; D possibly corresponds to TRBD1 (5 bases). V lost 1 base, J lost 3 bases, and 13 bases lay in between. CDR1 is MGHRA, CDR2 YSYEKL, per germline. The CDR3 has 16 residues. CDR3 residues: CASSQGLTGIGNTIYF. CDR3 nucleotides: TGCGCCAGCAGCCAAGGATTAACAGGAATTGGAAACACCATATATTTT.

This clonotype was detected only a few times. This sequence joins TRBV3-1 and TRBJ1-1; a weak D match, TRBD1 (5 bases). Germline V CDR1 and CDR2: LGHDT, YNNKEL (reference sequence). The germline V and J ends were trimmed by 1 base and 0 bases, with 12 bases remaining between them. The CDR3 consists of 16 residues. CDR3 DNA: TGTGCCAGCAGCCAAGTACGGGGGGGAGTGAACACTGAAGCTTTCTTT. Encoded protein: CASSQVRGGVNTEAFF.

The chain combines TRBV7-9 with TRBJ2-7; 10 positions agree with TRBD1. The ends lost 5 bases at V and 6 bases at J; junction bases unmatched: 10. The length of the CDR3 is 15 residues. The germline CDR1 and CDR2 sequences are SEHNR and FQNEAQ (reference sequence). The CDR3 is CASSQGTGEGSEQYV. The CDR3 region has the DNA TGTGCCAGCAGCCAAGGGACAGGGGAAGGATCCGAGCAGTACGTC.

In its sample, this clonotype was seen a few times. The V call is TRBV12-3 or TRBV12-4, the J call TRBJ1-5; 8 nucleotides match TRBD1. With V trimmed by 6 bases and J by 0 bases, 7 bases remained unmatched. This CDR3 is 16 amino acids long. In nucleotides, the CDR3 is TGTGCCAGCAGCCAGACAGGGGACCATAGCAATCAGCCCCAGCATTTT. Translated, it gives CASSQTGDHSNQPQHF.

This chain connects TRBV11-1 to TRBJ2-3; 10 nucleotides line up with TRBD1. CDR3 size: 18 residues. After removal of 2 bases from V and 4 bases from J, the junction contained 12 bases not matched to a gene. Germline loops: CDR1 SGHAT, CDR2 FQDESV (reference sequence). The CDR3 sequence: CASSLTGPGQGCPDTQYF. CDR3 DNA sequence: TGTGCCAGCAGCTTAACCGGACCGGGACAGGGGTGCCCAGATACGCAGTATTTT.

As DNA, the CDR3 is TGTGCCAGCAGCGGGGGGGGTAGCGGGAGCTCCTACAATGAGCAGTTCTTC. Translation: CASSGGGSGSSYNEQFF. The chain combines TRBV9 with TRBJ2-1; 9 nucleotides line up with TRBD2. CDR1 and CDR2 (germline): SGDLS, YYNGEE. The CDR3 runs 17 residues. The junction had 7 bases not matched to a gene; V was cut back by 3 bases and J by 0 bases.

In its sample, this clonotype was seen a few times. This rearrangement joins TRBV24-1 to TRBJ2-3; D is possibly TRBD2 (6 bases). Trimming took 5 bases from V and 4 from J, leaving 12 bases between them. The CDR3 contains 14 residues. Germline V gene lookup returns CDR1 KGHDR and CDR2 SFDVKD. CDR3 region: CATSVAGRADTQYF. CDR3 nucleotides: TGTGCCACCAGTGTTGCGGGAAGGGCAGATACGCAGTATTTT.

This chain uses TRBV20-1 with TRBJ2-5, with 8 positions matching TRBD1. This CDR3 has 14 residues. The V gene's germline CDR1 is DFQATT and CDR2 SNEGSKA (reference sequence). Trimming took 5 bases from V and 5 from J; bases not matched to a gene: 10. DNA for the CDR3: TGCAGTGCTCGAGGACAGGGCTTGCGGGAGACCCAGTACTTC. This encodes CSARGQGLRETQYF.